Following are 17 T cell receptor beta chains from one sample sequenced in a study of OX40 agonist ivuxolimab in advanced cancers. Profiled with immunoSEQ multiplex PCR; TCRdb holds only in-frame clones, not every one. The top ten clones hold around 0.82% of a sample with 98,000 or so clones, approximately 91% of them seen once. This sample comprised CD4+ or CD8+ T cells sorted from blood, obtained in a trial of the OX40 agonist ivuxolimab. All receptors come from an adult with an advanced solid tumor such as melanoma, head and neck, liver or kidney cancer.

V is TRBV25-1 and J is TRBJ2-3; 7 bases line up with TRBD2. The V gene's germline CDR1 is MGHDK and CDR2 SYGVNS. The J segment lost 3 bases and the V segment lost 5 bases, leaving 14 bases of the junction unmatched. This CDR3 region has 17 residues. The CDR3 is CASSRSAAGVGTDTQYF. CDR3 DNA sequence: TGTGCCAGCAGTAGGTCTGCGGCGGGAGTAGGGACAGATACGCAGTATTTT.

The chain is built from TRBV9 and TRBJ1-2; TRBD1 might be the D (5 bases). Between the trimmed V and J ends, which lost 0 bases and 8 bases, there was a span of 17 bases. The CDR3 is made up of 15 amino acids. CDR1 SGDLS and CDR2 YYNGEE come from the germline V gene. This CDR3 reads CASSVGGPHPYGYTF. As DNA, the CDR3 is TGTGCCAGCAGCGTAGGGGGCCCGCATCCCTACGGCTACACCTTC.

This chain connects TRBV7-9 to TRBJ2-7; 11 bases align to TRBD2. The CDR3 consists of 15 residues. V was clipped by 8 bases and J by 0 bases; unmatched bases: 6. Germline values: CDR1 SEHNR, CDR2 FQNEAQ (reference sequence). CDR3 DNA sequence: TGTGCCAGCGGGAGGACTAGCGGGCCCTCCTACGAGCAGTACTTC. Protein: CASGRTSGPSYEQYF.

J is TRBJ2-5 and V is TRBV28; 7 nucleotides align to TRBD1. The CDR3 spans 14 residues. Germline V gene data show CDR1 as MDHEN and CDR2 as SYDVKM. V was clipped by 5 bases and J by 4 bases; unmatched bases: 7. CDR3 sequence: CASSNTQGPETQYF. CDR3 coding DNA: TGTGCCAGCAGTAACACACAGGGGCCAGAGACCCAGTACTTC.

The chain has TRBV27 and TRBJ2-1, with 15 bases fitting TRBD2. CDR3 length equals 15 residues. Germline-derived CDR1 and CDR2 are MNHEY and SMNVEV (reference sequence). J was trimmed by 9 bases and V by 4 bases; bases with no gene match: 4. In DNA, the CDR3 is TGTGCCAGCAGTTCAGGACTAGCGGGAGGGGTTGAGCAGTTCTTC. Its translation is CASSSGLAGGVEQFF.

This rearrangement joins TRBV6-6 to TRBJ2-3; no clear D. Germline CDR1 and CDR2: MNHNY and SVGAGI (reference sequence). The CDR3 is made up of 16 amino acids. The V and J ends lost 2 bases and 1 base respectively, with 13 bases between them. The CDR3, as DNA: TGTGCCAGCAGTTACCCTCCCGGCGGAGGCACAGATACGCAGTATTTT. It encodes CASSYPPGGGTDTQYF.

The chain has TRBV14 and TRBJ1-6; D unresolved. The CDR3 consists of 15 residues. Germline assignment: CDR1 SGHDN and CDR2 FVKESK. Trimming took 3 bases from V and 7 from J, leaving 13 bases between them. CDR3 sequence: CASSQFWPANSPLHF. Here the CDR3 DNA reads TGTGCCAGCAGCCAGTTTTGGCCCGCCAATTCACCCCTCCACTTT.

This clone is medium-sized (0.01 to 0.1%). The chain joins TRBV10-2 to TRBJ1-6, with unresolved D. Germline V CDR1 and CDR2: WSHSY, SAAADI. V gave up 4 bases and J gave up 0 bases, with 13 bases separating them. The CDR3 has 17 amino acids. CDR3 amino acids: CASSVPMTGSYNSPLHF. As DNA, the CDR3 is TGCGCCAGCAGTGTTCCTATGACCGGCTCCTATAATTCACCCCTCCACTTT.

This clone has a handful of counts. The J gene is TRBJ2-1, the V gene TRBV7-2; perhaps D is TRBD1 or TRBD2 (6 bases each). CDR3 length: 12 residues. Deletions cut 4 bases from V and 10 bases from J, with 11 bases between. Germline values: CDR1 SGHTA, CDR2 FQGNSA. CDR3 amino acids: CASSSRGGEQFF. The CDR3 nucleotides are TGTGCCAGCAGCTCCCGAGGGGGGGAGCAGTTCTTC.

The chain links TRBV5-5 to TRBJ2-1; 10 positions match TRBD2. This CDR3 is built from 15 residues. J gave up 9 bases and V 2 bases, and 8 bases lay outside the gene matches. From germline, CDR1 is SGHKS and CDR2 YYEKEE (reference sequence). CDR3 loop: CASSFGGLASSEQFF. In DNA form, the CDR3 reads TGTGCCAGCAGCTTCGGGGGACTAGCGTCCAGTGAGCAGTTCTTC.

The CDR3 loop is CASSDLGLEYNEQFF. The CDR3 region has the DNA TGTGCCAGCAGTGACTTGGGACTCGAGTACAATGAGCAGTTCTTC. The chain recombines TRBV2 with TRBJ2-1; tentatively, D is TRBD2 (6 bases). Trimming removed 3 bases from V and 4 bases from J, with 13 bases in between. There are 15 residues in the CDR3. Germline CDR1 reads SNHLY; CDR2 reads FYNNEI.

The chain links TRBV30 to TRBJ2-1; D is possibly TRBD1 (5 bases). Trimming cost V 0 bases and J 9 bases, with 12 bases left between them. Germline CDR1 is GTSNPN and CDR2 is SVGIG (reference sequence). The CDR3 sequence is 13 residues long. The CDR3 coding sequence is TGTGCCTGGAGTGTAAGGGATAGGGGTGAGCAGTTCTTC. This sequence encodes CAWSVRDRGEQFF.

V and J are TRBV9 and TRBJ2-7; D is possibly TRBD1 (5 bases). Per germline, CDR1 SGDLS and CDR2 YYNGEE. V was trimmed by 3 bases and J by 2 bases, leaving 12 bases between them. CDR3 size: 14 residues. The CDR3 DNA reads as TGTGCCAGCAGCGCCGACAGATACCCCTACGAGCAGTACTTC. This sequence encodes CASSADRYPYEQYF.

This clone was counted a single time. CDR3 nucleotide sequence: TGCGCCAGCAGCCGTTGGAGGAACACTGAAGCTTTCTTT. Translation: CASSRWRNTEAFF. This sequence joins TRBV4-1 and TRBJ1-1; D unclear. The V end was cut by 4 bases, the J end by 1 base, with 7 bases between. The CDR3 spans 13 residues. The germline V gene encodes CDR1 MGHRA and CDR2 YSYEKL.

This sequence joins TRBV5-8 and TRBJ1-2; D gene uncertain. Trimming took 6 bases from V and 12 from J, leaving 18 bases between them. From germline, CDR1 is SGHTS and CDR2 YDEGEE. The CDR3 is made up of 12 amino acids. For the CDR3, the DNA is TGTGCCAGCATGGTGACGGCTCGATCCGACACCTTC. The encoded protein is CASMVTARSDTF.

The chain couples TRBV7-3 to TRBJ2-1; D gene uncertain. The CDR3 extends over 14 amino acids. V shed 1 base and J shed 5 bases, with 9 bases lying between them. Germline V gives CDR1 SGHTA, CDR2 FQGTGA. CDR3 loop: CASSLSRLDNEQFF. Here the CDR3 DNA reads TGTGCCAGCAGCTTAAGCAGGCTCGACAATGAGCAGTTCTTC.

The chain combines TRBV6-7 with TRBJ2-7; 7 nucleotides line up with TRBD1. TRBV6-7 is treated as an ORF (open reading frame) with a function not yet certain. With 7 bases clipped from V and 3 bases from J, the junction kept 15 bases outside the gene matches. This CDR3 comprises 16 residues. The CDR3 here is CASNNQGRGTYYEQYV. The CDR3 DNA follows: TGTGCCAGCAATAACCAAGGCAGGGGGACCTACTACGAGCAGTACGTC.